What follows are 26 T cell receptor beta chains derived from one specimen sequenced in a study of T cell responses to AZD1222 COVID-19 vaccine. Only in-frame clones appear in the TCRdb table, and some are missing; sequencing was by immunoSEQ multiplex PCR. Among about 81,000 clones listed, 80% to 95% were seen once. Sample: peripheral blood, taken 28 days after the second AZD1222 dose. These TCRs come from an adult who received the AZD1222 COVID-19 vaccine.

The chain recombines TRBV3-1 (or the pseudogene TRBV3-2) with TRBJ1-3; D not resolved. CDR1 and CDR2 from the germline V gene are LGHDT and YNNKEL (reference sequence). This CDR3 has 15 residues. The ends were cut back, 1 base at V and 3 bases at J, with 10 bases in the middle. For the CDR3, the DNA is TGTGCCAGCAGCCAAGTGGCCGGTAGTGGAAACACCATATATTTT. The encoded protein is CASSQVAGSGNTIYF.

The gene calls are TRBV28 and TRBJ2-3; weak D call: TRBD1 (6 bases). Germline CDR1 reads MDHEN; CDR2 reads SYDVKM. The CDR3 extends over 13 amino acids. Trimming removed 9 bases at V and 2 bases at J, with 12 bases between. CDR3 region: CASETGLTDTQYF. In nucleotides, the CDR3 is TGTGCCAGTGAGACAGGTCTCACAGATACGCAGTATTTT.

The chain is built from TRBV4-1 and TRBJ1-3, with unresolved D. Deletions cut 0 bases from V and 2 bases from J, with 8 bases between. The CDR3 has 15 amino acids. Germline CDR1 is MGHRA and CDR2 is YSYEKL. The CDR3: CASSQEWRTGNTIYF. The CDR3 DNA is TGCGCCAGCAGCCAAGAATGGAGGACTGGAAACACCATATATTTT.

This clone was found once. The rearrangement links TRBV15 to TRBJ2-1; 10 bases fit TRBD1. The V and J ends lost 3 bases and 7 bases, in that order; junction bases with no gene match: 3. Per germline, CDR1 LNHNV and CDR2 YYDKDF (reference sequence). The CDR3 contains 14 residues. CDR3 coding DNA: TGTGCCACCAGCAGGGGACAGGGGCCTAATGAGCAGTTCTTC. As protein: CATSRGQGPNEQFF.

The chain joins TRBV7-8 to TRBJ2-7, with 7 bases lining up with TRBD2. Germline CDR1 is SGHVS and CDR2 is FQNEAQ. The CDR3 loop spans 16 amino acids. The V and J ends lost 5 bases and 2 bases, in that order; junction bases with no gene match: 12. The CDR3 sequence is CASSPKAGSLAYEQYF. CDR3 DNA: TGTGCCAGCAGCCCAAAAGCGGGGAGCCTTGCCTACGAGCAGTACTTC.

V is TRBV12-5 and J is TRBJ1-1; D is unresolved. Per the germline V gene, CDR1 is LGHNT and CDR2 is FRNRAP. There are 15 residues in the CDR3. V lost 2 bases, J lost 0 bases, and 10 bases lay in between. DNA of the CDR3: TGTGCTAGTGGTTTGAACAGAGAGATGAACACTGAAGCTTTCTTT. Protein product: CASGLNREMNTEAFF. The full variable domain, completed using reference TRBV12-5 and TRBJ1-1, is DARVTQTPRHKVTEMGQEVTMRCQPILGHNTVFWYRQTMMQGLELLAYFRNRAPLDDSGMPKDRFSAEMPDATLATLKIQPSEPRDSAVYFCASGLNREMNTEAFFGQGTRLTVV.

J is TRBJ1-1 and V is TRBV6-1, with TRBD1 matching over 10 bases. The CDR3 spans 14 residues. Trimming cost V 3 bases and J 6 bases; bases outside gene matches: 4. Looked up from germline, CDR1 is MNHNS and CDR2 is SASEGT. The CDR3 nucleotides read TGTGCCAGCAGTGATGACAGGGGGCAACCTGAAGCTTTCTTT. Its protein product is CASSDDRGQPEAFF.

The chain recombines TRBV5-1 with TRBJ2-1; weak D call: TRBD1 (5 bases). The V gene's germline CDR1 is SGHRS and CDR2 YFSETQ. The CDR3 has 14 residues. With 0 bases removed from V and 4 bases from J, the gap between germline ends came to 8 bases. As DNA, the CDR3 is TGCGCCAGCAGCTTGGGACAGCAGTACAATGAGCAGTTCTTC. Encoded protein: CASSLGQQYNEQFF.

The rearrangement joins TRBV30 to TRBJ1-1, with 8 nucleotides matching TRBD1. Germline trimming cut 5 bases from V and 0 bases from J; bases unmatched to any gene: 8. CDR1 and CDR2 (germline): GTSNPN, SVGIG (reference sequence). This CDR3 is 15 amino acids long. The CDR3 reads CAWDRGFSMNTEAFF. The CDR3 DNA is TGTGCCTGGGACAGGGGCTTTTCAATGAACACTGAAGCTTTCTTT.

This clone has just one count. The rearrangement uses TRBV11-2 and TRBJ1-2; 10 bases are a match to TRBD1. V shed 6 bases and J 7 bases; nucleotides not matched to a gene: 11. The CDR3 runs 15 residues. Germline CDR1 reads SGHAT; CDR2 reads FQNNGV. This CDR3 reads CASRSPGQGRSGYTF. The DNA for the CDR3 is TGTGCCAGCAGATCACCGGGACAGGGGCGATCTGGCTACACCTTC.

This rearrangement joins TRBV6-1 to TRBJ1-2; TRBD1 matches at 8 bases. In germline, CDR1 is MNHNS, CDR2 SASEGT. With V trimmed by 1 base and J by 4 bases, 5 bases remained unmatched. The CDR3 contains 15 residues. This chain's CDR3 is CASSEDRQGIYGYTF. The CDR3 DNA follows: TGTGCCAGCAGTGAAGACCGACAGGGGATCTATGGCTACACCTTC.

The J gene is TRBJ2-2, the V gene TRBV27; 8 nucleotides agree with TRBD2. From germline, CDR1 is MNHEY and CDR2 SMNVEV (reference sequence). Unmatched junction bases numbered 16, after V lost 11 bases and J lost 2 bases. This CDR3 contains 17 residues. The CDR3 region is CAETRGKAGENTGELFF. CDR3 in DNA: TGTGCCGAAACAAGGGGTAAAGCGGGGGAAAACACCGGGGAGCTGTTTTTT.

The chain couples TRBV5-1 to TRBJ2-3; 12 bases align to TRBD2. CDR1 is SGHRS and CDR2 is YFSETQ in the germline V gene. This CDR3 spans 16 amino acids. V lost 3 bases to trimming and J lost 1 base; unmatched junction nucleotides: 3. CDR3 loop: CASSSWTSGGTDTQYF. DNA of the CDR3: TGCGCCAGCAGCTCTTGGACTAGCGGGGGCACAGATACGCAGTATTTT.

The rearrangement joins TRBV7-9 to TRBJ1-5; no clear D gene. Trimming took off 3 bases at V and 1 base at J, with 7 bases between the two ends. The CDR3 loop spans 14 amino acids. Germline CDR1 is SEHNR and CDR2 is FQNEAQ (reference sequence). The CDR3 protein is CASSLKGSNQPQHF. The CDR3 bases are TGTGCCAGCAGCTTGAAGGGAAGCAATCAGCCCCAGCATTTT.

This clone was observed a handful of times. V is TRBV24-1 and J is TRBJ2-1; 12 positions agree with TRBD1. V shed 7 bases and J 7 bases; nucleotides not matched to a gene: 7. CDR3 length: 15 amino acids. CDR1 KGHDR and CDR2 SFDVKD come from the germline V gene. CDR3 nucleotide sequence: TGTGCCACCAGCCCGGGACAGGGGGCGGGGAATGAGCAGTTCTTC. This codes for CATSPGQGAGNEQFF.

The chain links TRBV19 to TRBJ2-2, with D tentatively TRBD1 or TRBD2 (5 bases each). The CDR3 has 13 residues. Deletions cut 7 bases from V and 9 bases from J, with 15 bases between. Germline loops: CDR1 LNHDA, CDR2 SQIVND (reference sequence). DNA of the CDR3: TGTGCCAGTATTGGGGGTGGGGCCCGGGAGCTGTTTTTT. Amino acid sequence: CASIGGGARELFF.

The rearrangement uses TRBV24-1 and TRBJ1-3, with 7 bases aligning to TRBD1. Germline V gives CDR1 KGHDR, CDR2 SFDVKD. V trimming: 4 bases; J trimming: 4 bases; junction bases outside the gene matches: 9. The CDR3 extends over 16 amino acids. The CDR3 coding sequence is TGTGCCACCAGTGAACAAGACAGGGAGGTGGGAAACACCATATATTTT. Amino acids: CATSEQDREVGNTIYF.

This CDR3 reads CASSGTTTLTDTQYF. The CDR3 DNA sequence: TGCGCCAGCAGTGGGACCACCACCCTTACAGATACGCAGTATTTT. The chain uses TRBV10-2 and TRBJ2-3; D gene uncertain. Germline lookup yields CDR1 WSHSY and CDR2 SAAADI. V lost 4 bases to trimming and J lost 3 bases, with 14 bases between them. CDR3 size: 15 residues.

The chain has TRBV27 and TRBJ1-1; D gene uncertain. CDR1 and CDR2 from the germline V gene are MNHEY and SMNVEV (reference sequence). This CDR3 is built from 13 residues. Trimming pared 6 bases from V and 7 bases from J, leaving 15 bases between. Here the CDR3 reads CASSLSLGGEAFF. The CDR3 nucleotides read TGTGCCAGCAGCTTGAGCCTCGGCGGTGAAGCTTTCTTT.

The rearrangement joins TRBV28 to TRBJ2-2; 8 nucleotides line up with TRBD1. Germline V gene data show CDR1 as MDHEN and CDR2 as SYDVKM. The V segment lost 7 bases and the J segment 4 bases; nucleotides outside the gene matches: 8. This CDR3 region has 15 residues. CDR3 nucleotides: TGTGCCAGCACAACAAGACAGGGGAGCACCGGGGAGCTGTTTTTT. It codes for CASTTRQGSTGELFF.

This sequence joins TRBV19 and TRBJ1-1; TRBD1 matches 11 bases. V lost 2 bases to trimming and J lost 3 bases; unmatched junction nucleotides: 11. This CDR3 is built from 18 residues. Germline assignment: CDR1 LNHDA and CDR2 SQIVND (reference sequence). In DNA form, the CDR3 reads TGTGCCAGTAGTATACTTGGCTTTCGGGACAGGGGGGACACTGAAGCTTTCTTT. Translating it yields CASSILGFRDRGDTEAFF.

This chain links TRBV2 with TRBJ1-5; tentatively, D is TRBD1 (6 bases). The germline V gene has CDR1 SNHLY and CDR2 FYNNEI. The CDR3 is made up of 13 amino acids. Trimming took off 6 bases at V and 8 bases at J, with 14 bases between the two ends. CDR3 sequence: CASRAPGAEPQHF. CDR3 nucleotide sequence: TGTGCCAGCAGGGCCCCGGGGGCAGAGCCCCAGCATTTT.

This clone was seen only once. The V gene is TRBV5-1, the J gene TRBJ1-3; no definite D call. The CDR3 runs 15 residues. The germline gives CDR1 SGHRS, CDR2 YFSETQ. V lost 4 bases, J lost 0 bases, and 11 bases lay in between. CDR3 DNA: TGCGCCAGCAGCCCGGGCCACCTCTCTGGAAACACCATATATTTT. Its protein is CASSPGHLSGNTIYF. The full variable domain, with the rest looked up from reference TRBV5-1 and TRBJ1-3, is KAGVTQTPRYLIKTRGQQVTLSCSPISGHRSVSWYQQTPGQGLQFLFEYFSETQRNKGNFPGRFSGRQFSNSRSEMNVSTLELGDSALYLCASSPGHLSGNTIYFGEGSWLTVV.

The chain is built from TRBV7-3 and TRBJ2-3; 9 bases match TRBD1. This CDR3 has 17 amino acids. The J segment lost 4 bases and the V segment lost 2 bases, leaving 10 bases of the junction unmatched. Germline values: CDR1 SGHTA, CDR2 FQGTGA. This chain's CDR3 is CASSLGGGTGTADTQYF. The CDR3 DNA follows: TGTGCCAGCAGCTTAGGGGGAGGGACAGGGACTGCAGATACGCAGTATTTT. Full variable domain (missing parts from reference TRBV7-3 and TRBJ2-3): GAGVSQTPSNKVTEKGKYVELRCDPISGHTALYWYRQSLGQGPEFLIYFQGTGAADDSGLPNDRFFAVRPEGSVSTLKIQRTERGDSAVYLCASSLGGGTGTADTQYFGPGTRLTVL.

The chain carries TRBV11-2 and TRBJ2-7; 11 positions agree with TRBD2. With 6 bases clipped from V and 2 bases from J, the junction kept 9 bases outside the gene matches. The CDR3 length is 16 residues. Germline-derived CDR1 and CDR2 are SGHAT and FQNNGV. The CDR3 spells CASRSPGLAEAYEQYF. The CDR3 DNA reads TGTGCCAGCAGATCACCGGGACTAGCGGAGGCCTACGAGCAGTACTTC.

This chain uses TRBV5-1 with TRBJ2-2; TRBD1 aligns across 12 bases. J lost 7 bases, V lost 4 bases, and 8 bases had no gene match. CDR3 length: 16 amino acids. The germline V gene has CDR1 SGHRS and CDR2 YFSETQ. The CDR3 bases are TGCGCCAGCAGCCCCGGGACAGGGGGCATAGGCGGGGAGCTGTTTTTT. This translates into CASSPGTGGIGGELFF.